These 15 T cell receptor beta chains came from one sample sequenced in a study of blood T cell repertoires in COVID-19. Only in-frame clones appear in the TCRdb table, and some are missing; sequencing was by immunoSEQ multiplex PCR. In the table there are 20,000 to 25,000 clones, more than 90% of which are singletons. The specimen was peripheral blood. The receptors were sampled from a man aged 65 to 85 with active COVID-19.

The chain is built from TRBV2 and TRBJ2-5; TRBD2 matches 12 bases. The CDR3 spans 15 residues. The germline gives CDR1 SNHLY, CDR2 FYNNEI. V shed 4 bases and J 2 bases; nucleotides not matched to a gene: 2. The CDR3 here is CASSGTSGTQETQYF. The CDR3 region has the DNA TGTGCCAGCAGTGGGACTAGCGGGACTCAAGAGACCCAGTACTTC.

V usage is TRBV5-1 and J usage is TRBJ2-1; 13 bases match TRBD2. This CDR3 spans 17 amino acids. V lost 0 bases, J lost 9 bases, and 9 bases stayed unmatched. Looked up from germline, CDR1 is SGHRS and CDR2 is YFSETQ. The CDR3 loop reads CASSLVPGLAGIGEQFF. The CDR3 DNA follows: TGCGCCAGCAGCTTGGTCCCGGGACTAGCGGGGATCGGTGAGCAGTTCTTC.

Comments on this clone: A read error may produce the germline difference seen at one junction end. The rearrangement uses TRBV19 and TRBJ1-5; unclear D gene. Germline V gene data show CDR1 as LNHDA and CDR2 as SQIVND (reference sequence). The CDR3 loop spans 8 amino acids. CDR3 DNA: TGTGCCAGTAGTTCTCACGGTTTT. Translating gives CASSSHGF.

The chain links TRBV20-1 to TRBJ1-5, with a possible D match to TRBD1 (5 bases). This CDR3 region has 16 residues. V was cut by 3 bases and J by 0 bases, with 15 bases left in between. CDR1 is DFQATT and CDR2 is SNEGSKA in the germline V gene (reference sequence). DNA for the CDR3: TGCAGTGCTAGTGTCGGGGGGATCTATAGCAATCAGCCCCAGCATTTT. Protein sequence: CSASVGGIYSNQPQHF.

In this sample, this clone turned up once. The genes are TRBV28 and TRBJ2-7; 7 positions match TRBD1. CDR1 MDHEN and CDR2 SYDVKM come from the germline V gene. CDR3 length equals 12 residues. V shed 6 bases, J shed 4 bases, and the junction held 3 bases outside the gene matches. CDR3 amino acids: CASRQTGYEQYF. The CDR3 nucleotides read TGTGCCAGCAGGCAGACAGGGTACGAGCAGTACTTC.

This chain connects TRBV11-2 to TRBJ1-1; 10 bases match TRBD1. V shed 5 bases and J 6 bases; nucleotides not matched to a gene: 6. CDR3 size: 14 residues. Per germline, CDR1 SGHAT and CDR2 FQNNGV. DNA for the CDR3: TGTGCCAGCAGCAGGGGACAGGGGTGGGCTGAAGCTTTCTTT. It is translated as CASSRGQGWAEAFF. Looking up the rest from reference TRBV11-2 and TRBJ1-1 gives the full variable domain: EAGVAQSPRYKIIEKRQSVAFWCNPISGHATLYWYQQILGQGPKLLIQFQNNGVVDDSQLPKDRFSAERLKGVDSTLKIQPAKLEDSAVYLCASSRGQGWAEAFFGQGTRLTVV.

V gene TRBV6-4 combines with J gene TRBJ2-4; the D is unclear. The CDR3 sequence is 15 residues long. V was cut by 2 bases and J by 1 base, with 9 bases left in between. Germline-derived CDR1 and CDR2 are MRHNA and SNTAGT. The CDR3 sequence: CASSDRPRAKNIQYF. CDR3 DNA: TGTGCCAGCAGTGACAGGCCGAGGGCCAAAAACATTCAGTACTTC.

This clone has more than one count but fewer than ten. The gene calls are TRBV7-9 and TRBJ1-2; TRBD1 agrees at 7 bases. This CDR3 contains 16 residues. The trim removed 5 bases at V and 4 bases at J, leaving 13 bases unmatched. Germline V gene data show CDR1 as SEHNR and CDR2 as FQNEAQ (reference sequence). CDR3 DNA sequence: TGTGCCAGCAGCATGGACTCCGGGACAGCGGGCTATGGCTACACCTTC. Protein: CASSMDSGTAGYGYTF.

CDR3 loop: CASSPLAGGGYGYTF. CDR3 nucleotides: TGTGCCAGCTCACCATTGGCAGGGGGAGGCTATGGCTACACCTTC. V gene TRBV18 combines with J gene TRBJ1-2; 7 nucleotides align to TRBD1. CDR3 size: 15 residues. Germline loops: CDR1 KGHSH, CDR2 LQKENI. The J segment lost 4 bases and the V segment lost 2 bases, leaving 7 bases of the junction unmatched.

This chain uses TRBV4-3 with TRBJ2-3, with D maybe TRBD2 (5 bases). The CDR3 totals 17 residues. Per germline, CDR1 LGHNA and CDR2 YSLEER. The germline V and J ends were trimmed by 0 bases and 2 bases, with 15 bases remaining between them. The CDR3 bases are TGCGCCAGCAGCCAAGACGCGGGCAGGCTTATCACAGATACGCAGTATTTT. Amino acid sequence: CASSQDAGRLITDTQYF.

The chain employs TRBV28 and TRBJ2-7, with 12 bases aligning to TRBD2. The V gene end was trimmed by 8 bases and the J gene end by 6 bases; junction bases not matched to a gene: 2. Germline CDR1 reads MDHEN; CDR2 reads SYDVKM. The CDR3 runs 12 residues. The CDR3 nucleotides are TGTGCCAGCCGACTAGCGGGGGCCGAGCAGTACTTC. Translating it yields CASRLAGAEQYF.

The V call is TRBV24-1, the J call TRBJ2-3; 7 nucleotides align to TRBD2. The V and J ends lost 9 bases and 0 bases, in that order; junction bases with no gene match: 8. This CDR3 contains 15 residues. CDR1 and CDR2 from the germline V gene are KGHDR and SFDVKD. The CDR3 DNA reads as TGTGCCACCCAAACTTCTAGCGGCAGCACAGATACGCAGTATTTT. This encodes CATQTSSGSTDTQYF.

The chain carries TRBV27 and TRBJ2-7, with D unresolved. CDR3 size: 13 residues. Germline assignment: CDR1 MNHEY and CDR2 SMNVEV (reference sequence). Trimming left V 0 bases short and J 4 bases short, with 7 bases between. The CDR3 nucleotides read TGTGCCAGCAGTTTATCATTGAGTTACGAGCAGTACTTC. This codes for CASSLSLSYEQYF.

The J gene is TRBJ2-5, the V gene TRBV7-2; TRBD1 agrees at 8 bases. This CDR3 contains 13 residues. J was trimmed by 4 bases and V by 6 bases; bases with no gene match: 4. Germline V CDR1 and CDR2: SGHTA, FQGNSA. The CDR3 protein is CASSRTGIETQYF. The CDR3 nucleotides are TGTGCCAGCAGTCGGACAGGGATAGAGACCCAGTACTTC.

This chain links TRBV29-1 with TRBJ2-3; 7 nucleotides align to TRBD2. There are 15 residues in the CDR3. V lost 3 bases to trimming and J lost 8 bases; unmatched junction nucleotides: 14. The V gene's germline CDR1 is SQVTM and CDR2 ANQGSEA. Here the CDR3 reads CSVEGLILGLATQYF. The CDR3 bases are TGCAGCGTTGAGGGACTAATTTTGGGCCTGGCTACGCAGTATTTT.